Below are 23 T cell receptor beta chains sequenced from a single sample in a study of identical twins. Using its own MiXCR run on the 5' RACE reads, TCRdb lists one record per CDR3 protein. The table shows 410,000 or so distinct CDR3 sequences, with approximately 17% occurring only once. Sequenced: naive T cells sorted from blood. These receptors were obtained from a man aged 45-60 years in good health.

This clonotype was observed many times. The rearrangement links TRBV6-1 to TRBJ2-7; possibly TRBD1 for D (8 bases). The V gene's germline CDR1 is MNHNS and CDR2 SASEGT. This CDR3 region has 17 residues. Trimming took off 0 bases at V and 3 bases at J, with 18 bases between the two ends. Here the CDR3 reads CASSEAPPDREGYEQYF. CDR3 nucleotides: TGTGCCAGCAGTGAAGCTCCCCCGGACAGGGAGGGCTACGAGCAGTACTTC.

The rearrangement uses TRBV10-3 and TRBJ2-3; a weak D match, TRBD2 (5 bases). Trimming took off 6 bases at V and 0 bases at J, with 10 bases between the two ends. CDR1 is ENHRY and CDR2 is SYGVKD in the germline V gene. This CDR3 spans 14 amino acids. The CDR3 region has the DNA TGTGCCATCAGGAGCGGAACTAGCACAGATACGCAGTATTTT. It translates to CAIRSGTSTDTQYF.

CDR3 region: CSAPGTLRGNEQFF. CDR3 coding DNA: TGCAGTGCTCCCGGGACCCTCAGAGGGAATGAGCAGTTCTTC. The chain carries TRBV20-1 and TRBJ2-1; either TRBD1 or TRBD2 may supply D (5 bases each). Germline V gene data show CDR1 as DFQATT and CDR2 as SNEGSKA (reference sequence). Trimming stripped 5 bases from V and 7 bases from J, with 18 bases between. This CDR3 comprises 14 residues.

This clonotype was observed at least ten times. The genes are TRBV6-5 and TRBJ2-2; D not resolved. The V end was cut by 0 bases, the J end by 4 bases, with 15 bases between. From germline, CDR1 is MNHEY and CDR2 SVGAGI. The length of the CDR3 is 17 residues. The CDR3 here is CASSYSMAEPGTGELFF. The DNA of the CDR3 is TGTGCCAGCAGTTACTCGATGGCAGAACCTGGCACCGGGGAGCTGTTTTTT.

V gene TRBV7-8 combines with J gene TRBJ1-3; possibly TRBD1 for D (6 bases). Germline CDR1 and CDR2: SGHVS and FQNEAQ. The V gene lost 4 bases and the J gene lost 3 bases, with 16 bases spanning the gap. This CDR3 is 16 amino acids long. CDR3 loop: CASSSVTGSGGNTIYF. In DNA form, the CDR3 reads TGTGCCAGCAGCTCCGTAACAGGGAGTGGTGGAAACACCATATATTTT.

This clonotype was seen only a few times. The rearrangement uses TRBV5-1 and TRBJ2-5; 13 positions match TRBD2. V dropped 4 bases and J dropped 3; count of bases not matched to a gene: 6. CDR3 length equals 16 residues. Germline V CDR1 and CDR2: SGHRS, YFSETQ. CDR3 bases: TGCGCCAGCAGCCCGACTAGCGGGGGGCTTAAAGAGACCCAGTACTTC. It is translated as CASSPTSGGLKETQYF.

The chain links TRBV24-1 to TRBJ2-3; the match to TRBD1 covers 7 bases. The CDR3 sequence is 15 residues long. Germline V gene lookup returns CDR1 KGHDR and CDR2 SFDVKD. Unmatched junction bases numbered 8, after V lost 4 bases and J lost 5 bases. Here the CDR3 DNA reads TGTGCCACCAGTGAACAGACAGGGAAGCGAGATACGCAGTATTTT. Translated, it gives CATSEQTGKRDTQYF.

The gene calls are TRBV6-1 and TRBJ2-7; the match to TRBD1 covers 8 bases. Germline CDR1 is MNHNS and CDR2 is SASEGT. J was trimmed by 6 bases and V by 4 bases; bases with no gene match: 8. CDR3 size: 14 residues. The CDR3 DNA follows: TGTGCCAGCAGTGTCGGGACAGGTTGGAGCGAGCAGTACTTC. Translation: CASSVGTGWSEQYF.

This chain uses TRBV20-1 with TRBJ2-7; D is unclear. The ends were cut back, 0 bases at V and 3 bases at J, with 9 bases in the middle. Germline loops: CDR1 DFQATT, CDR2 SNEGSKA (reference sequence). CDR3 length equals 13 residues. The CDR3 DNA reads TGCAGTGCTAGAGAAACGACATTCTACGAGCAGTACTTC. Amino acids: CSARETTFYEQYF.

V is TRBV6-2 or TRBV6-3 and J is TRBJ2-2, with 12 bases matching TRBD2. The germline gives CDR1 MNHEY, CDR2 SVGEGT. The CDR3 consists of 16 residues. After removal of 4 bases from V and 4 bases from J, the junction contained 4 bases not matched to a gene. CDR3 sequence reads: CASSWGLAGLTGELFF. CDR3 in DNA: TGTGCCAGCAGTTGGGGACTAGCGGGCCTCACCGGGGAGCTGTTTTTT.

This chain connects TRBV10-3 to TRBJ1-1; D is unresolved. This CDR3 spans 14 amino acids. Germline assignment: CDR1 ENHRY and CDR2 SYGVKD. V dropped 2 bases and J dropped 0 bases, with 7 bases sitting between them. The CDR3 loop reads CAISEVLVNTEAFF. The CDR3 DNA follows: TGTGCCATCAGTGAGGTTCTTGTGAACACTGAAGCTTTCTTT.

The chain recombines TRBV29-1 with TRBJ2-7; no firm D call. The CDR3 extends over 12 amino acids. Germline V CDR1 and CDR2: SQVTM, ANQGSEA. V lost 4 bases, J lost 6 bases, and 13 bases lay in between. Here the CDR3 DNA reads TGCAGCGTTGTGGCGGCCTCCGGCGAGCAGTACTTC. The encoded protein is CSVVAASGEQYF.

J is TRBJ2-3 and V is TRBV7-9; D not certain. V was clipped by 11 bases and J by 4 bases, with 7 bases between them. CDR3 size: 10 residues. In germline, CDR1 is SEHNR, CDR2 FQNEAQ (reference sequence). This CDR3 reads CALESDTQYF. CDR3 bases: TGTGCCTTAGAGTCAGATACGCAGTATTTT.

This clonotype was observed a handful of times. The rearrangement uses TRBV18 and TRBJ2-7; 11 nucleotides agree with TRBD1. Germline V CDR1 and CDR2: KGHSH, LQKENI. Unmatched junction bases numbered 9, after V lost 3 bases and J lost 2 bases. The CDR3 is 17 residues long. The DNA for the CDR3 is TGTGCCAGCTCACCCGCAAGCCCGGGACAGGGGGCCTACGAGCAGTACTTC. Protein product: CASSPASPGQGAYEQYF.

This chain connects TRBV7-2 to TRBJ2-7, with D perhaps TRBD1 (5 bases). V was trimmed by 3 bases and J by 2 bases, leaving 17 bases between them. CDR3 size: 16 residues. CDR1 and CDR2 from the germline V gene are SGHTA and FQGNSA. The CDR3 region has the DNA TGTGCCAGCAGCTTTACACAGGTCCTAATGGCCTACGAGCAGTACTTC. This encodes CASSFTQVLMAYEQYF.

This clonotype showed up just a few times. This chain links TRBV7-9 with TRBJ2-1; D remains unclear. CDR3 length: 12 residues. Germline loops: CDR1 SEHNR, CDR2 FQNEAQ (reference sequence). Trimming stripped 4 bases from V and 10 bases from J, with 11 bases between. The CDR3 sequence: CASSSTTSEQFF. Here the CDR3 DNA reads TGTGCCAGCAGCTCTACTACAAGCGAGCAGTTCTTC.

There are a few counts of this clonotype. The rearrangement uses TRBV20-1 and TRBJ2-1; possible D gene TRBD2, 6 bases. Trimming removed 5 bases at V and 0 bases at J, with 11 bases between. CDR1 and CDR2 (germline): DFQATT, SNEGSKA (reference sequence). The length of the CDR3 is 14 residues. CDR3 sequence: CSAPGGSSYNEQFF. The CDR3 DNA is TGCAGTGCTCCTGGGGGGAGCTCCTACAATGAGCAGTTCTTC.

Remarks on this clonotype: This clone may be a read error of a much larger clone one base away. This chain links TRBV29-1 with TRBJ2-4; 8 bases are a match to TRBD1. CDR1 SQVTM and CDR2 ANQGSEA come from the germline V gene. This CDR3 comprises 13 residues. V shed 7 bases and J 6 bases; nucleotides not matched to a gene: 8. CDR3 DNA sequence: TGCAGCGCGGAAACAGGACAGGGAAACATTCAGTACTTC. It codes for CSAETGQGNIQYF.

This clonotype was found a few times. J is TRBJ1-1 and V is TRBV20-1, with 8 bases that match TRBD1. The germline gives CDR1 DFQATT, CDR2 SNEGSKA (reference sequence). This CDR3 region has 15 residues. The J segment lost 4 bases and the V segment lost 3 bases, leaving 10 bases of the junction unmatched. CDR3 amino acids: CSARSRQGAGTEAFF. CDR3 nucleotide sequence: TGCAGTGCTAGGTCACGTCAGGGGGCAGGCACTGAAGCTTTCTTT.

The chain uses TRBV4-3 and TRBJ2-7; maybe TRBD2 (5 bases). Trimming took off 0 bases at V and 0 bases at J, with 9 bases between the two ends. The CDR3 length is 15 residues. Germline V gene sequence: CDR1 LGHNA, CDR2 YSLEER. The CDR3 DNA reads TGCGCCAGCAGCCAAGACGGGGATCGCTCCTACGAGCAGTACTTC. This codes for CASSQDGDRSYEQYF.

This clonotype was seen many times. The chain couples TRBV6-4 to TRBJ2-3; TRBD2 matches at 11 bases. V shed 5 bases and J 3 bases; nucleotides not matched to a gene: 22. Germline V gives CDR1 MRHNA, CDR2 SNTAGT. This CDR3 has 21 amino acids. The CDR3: CASSRRLGSGRGPLWTDTQYF. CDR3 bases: TGTGCCAGCAGTCGACGACTGGGTAGCGGGAGGGGGCCTTTATGGACAGATACGCAGTATTTT.

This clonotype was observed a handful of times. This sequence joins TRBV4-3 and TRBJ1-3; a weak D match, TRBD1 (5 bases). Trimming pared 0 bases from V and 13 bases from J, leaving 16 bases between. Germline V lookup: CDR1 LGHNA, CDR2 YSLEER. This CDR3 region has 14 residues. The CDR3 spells CASSQDLGTAEIYF. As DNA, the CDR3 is TGCGCCAGCAGCCAAGATCTCGGGACGGCGGAGATATATTTT.

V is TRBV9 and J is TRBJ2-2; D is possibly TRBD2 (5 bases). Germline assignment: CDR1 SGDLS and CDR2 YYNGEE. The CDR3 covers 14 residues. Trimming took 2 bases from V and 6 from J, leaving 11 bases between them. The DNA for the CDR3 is TGTGCCAGCAGCGTCCGGACTGTCCCCGGGGAGCTGTTTTTT. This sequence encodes CASSVRTVPGELFF.